What follows describes a single T cell receptor beta chain. V was cut by 1 base and J by 0 bases, with 4 bases left in between. The CDR3 loop spans 15 amino acids. The germline CDR1 and CDR2 sequences are SGHNT and YENEEA. The sample is drawn from a study of blood T cell repertoires in COVID-19. About the research overall: PBMCs, B-cell-depleted T cells, or T cells were the source of the cDNA or gDNA that made up the material.

Method: immunoSEQ multiplex PCR; TCRdb's copy keeps in-frame clones and lacks some. Among roughly 280,000 clones listed, approximately 90% were seen once. The receptor was isolated from a man younger than 35 with active or convalescent COVID-19. Specimen: peripheral blood. V gene TRBV11-3 combines with J gene TRBJ1-6, with no clear D. In DNA form, the CDR3 reads TGTGCCAGCAGCTTAGTGAGCTCCTATAATTCACCCCTCCACTTT. Translating it yields CASSLVSSYNSPLHF.